The clone carrying this TCR beta chain was counted a few times. What it binds is not known. This sample was included in a study of cytomegalovirus exposure and HLA in healthy donors. General study points: Researchers counted roughly 150 TCR beta chains as cytomegalovirus-associated. Sequences of the TCR beta chain were said to predict the HLA-A and HLA-B alleles of most subjects accurately.

The primer mix had 60 Vbeta and 13 Jbeta primers. The protocol was immunoSEQ multiplex PCR, while the TCRdb copy is restricted to in-frame clones and leaves out a portion. The sample lists tens of thousands of clones, approximately 65% occurring once. The CDR3 totals 15 residues. Looked up from germline, CDR1 is LNHDA and CDR2 is SQIVND (reference sequence). The ends lost 5 bases at V and 4 bases at J; junction bases unmatched: 8. This sequence joins TRBV19 and TRBJ1-2; 9 nucleotides align to TRBD1. Sequencing used PBMCs. The sequence came from a man younger than 40 in good health and CMV-seronegative. DNA for the CDR3: TGTGCCAGTAGTTCCCCCGGGACAGGGACCTATGGCTACACCTTC. This gives the protein CASSSPGTGTYGYTF.